Below are 6 T cell receptor beta chains sequenced from a single sample in a study of T cells in Graves' hyperthyroidism and ophthalmopathy. It was RNA transcripts that yielded the amplified TCR beta CDR3 regions. The HTBI primer set drove a first-round RT-PCR of the TCR CDR3. In TCRdb, the multiplex PCR reads were re-called with MiXCR into one record per CDR3 protein. There are more than 500,000 distinct CDR3 sequences in the sample; roughly 15% occur only once, and about 4.5% lies in the top ten. Sequences were obtained from blood. Receptors originate from a woman aged 35 to 49 with Graves' ophthalmopathy.

Ten or more counts support this clonotype. The chain joins TRBV7-9 to TRBJ2-5; 10 nucleotides agree with TRBD2. The CDR3 is 16 residues long. The junction had 7 bases not matched to a gene; V was cut back by 2 bases and J by 4 bases. The germline gives CDR1 SEHNR, CDR2 FQNEAQ (reference sequence). CDR3 region: CASSLQLAGERETQYF. The CDR3 DNA follows: TGTGCCAGCAGCTTACAGCTAGCGGGAGAACGAGAGACCCAGTACTTC.

This clonotype was seen at least ten times. The CDR3 coding sequence is TGTGCCAGCACTCCCCCCGGGGCTGTCTATGGCTACACCTTC. It is translated as CASTPPGAVYGYTF. V and J are TRBV6-1 and TRBJ1-2, with TRBD1 as a possible D gene (5 bases). Germline V CDR1 and CDR2: MNHNS, SASEGT. Between the trimmed V and J ends, which lost 7 bases and 4 bases, there was a span of 16 bases. This CDR3 has 14 amino acids.

This clonotype was detected ten times or more. This may be a read error: a much more frequent sequence differs by one nucleotide. The J gene is TRBJ2-7, the V gene TRBV6-2 or TRBV6-3, with D maybe TRBD2 (7 bases). Germline-derived CDR1 and CDR2 are MNHEY and SVGEGT. Trimming shortened V by 11 bases and J by 2 bases, and 19 bases separated the two germline ends. The CDR3 loop spans 14 amino acids. CDR3 sequence reads: CAVRRDGGPYEQYF. The CDR3 DNA sequence: TGTGCCGTACGCCGGGACGGGGGGCCCTACGAGCAGTACTTC.

The genes are TRBV10-3 and TRBJ2-7; D uncertain. V lost 9 bases, J lost 1 base, and 13 bases lay in between. CDR1 ENHRY and CDR2 SYGVKD come from the germline V gene. This CDR3 is built from 13 residues. CDR3 sequence (DNA): TGTGCCATTACAACGGACGGATCCTACGAGCAGTACTTC. Translating gives CAITTDGSYEQYF.

This clonotype appeared many times. This rearrangement joins TRBV7-9 to TRBJ1-3, with 7 nucleotides matching TRBD1. V shed 4 bases and J 4 bases; nucleotides not matched to a gene: 4. This CDR3 is 14 amino acids long. CDR1 and CDR2 (germline): SEHNR, FQNEAQ (reference sequence). The CDR3 reads CASSYEGAGNTIYF. CDR3 DNA: TGTGCCAGCAGCTACGAGGGGGCGGGAAACACCATATATTTT.

The chain links TRBV20-1 to TRBJ2-5, with D possibly being TRBD1 (5 bases). The CDR3 contains 16 residues. From germline, CDR1 is DFQATT and CDR2 SNEGSKA (reference sequence). V was clipped by 3 bases and J by 0 bases, with 17 bases between them. The CDR3 coding sequence is TGCAGTGCTAGTGATCCTTCTCAGGGAAACCAAGAGACCCAGTACTTC. Translating gives CSASDPSQGNQETQYF.